A single sample gave rise to the 29 T cell receptor beta chains below, sequenced in a study of CD8+ T cells in alopecia areata. Treatment specified: oral pan-JAK inhibitor, 5-10 mg twice daily. Extracted from the samples, RNA was reverse transcribed into cDNA to serve as the sequencing template. Clones were read by immunoSEQ multiplex PCR, and TCRdb kept only the in-frame ones, dropping some. The sample yields under 350,000 clones, 58% seen once. Sequences were derived from CD4+ T cells sorted from blood, sampled at week 24, from a patient treated with tofacitinib. The receptors come from a human donor with alopecia areata.

The rearrangement links TRBV7-3 to TRBJ2-3, with D tentatively TRBD1 (6 bases). This CDR3 contains 14 residues. The germline V gene encodes CDR1 SGHTA and CDR2 FQGTGA. V was cut by 5 bases and J by 6 bases, with 15 bases left in between. CDR3 residues: CASSPRSGADTQYF. CDR3 DNA sequence: TGTGCCAGCAGCCCTCGTTCAGGGGCGGATACGCAGTATTTT.

V is TRBV5-1 and J is TRBJ2-6; D is uncertain. The CDR3 loop spans 16 amino acids. Trimming removed 2 bases at V and 2 bases at J, with 11 bases between. Germline CDR1 and CDR2: SGHRS and YFSETQ. The CDR3 reads CASSFGSRAGANVLTF. As DNA, the CDR3 is TGCGCCAGCAGCTTCGGGTCTCGTGCTGGGGCCAACGTCCTGACTTTC.

The rearrangement joins TRBV7-9 to TRBJ2-5, with D maybe TRBD1 (5 bases). Germline CDR1 and CDR2: SEHNR and FQNEAQ (reference sequence). The V gene lost 0 bases and the J gene lost 13 bases, with 15 bases spanning the gap. This CDR3 has 13 residues. The CDR3 loop reads CASSLATGVLWYF. The CDR3 DNA is TGTGCCAGCAGCTTAGCAACAGGCGTCCTCTGGTACTTC. The variable domain in full, completed from reference TRBV7-9 and TRBJ2-5, reads DTGVSQNPRHKITKRGQNVTFRCDPISEHNRLYWYRQTLGQGPEFLTYFQNEAQLEKSRLLSDRFSAERPKGSFSTLEIQRTEQGDSAMYLCASSLATGVLWYFGPGTRLLVL.

The V and J genes are TRBV25-1 and TRBJ2-7; no reliable D call. The length of the CDR3 is 14 residues. The V end was cut by 4 bases, the J end by 3 bases, with 13 bases between. Germline-derived CDR1 and CDR2 are MGHDK and SYGVNS. CDR3 in DNA: TGTGCCAGCAGTGCCCCCGGACGAGGCTACGAGCAGTACTTC. Translated: CASSAPGRGYEQYF.

The genes are TRBV30 and TRBJ2-7, with a possible D match to TRBD1 (6 bases). CDR1 is GTSNPN, CDR2 SVGIG, per germline (reference sequence). This CDR3 has 13 amino acids. The germline V and J ends were trimmed by 2 bases and 5 bases, with 13 bases remaining between them. CDR3 in amino acids: CAWSKTGPHEQYF. The CDR3 DNA is TGTGCCTGGAGTAAAACAGGGCCCCACGAGCAGTACTTC.

This clone came up once. The chain carries TRBV30 and TRBJ1-1, with 7 bases matching TRBD1. CDR3 size: 13 residues. Germline V CDR1 and CDR2: GTSNPN, SVGIG (reference sequence). V shed 5 bases, J shed 0 bases, and the junction held 3 bases outside the gene matches. The CDR3 DNA sequence: TGTGCCTGGGTGACAGGGATGAACACTGAAGCTTTCTTT. It specifies CAWVTGMNTEAFF.

The rearrangement joins TRBV4-3 to TRBJ1-1; no clear D gene. The CDR3 sequence is 14 residues long. Trimming removed 6 bases from V and 1 base from J, with 12 bases in between. Germline CDR1 LGHNA, CDR2 YSLEER. CDR3 sequence: CASSLRDRNTEAFF. CDR3 in DNA: TGCGCCAGCAGTCTGAGGGATAGGAACACTGAAGCTTTCTTT.

This rearrangement joins TRBV11-1 to TRBJ1-2; D is ambiguous. This CDR3 is built from 13 residues. Trimming took off 1 base at V and 4 bases at J, with 7 bases between the two ends. CDR1 and CDR2 (germline): SGHAT, FQDESV (reference sequence). The CDR3 loop reads CASSLDGIYGYTF. DNA of the CDR3: TGTGCCAGCAGCTTAGACGGTATCTATGGCTACACCTTC.

V usage is TRBV9 and J usage is TRBJ2-5, with TRBD1 identical over 10 bases. J gave up 3 bases and V 4 bases, and 3 bases lay outside the gene matches. Germline V CDR1 and CDR2: SGDLS, YYNGEE. The CDR3 runs to 14 residues. The CDR3 region is CASSRDRGEETQYF. The CDR3 region has the DNA TGTGCCAGCAGCCGGGACAGGGGAGAAGAGACCCAGTACTTC.

This chain joins TRBV30 and TRBJ2-1, with 8 bases lining up with TRBD1. With 3 bases clipped from V and 0 bases from J, the junction kept 4 bases outside the gene matches. CDR1 is GTSNPN and CDR2 is SVGIG in the germline V gene (reference sequence). CDR3 length: 15 amino acids. CDR3: CAWSGDRSSYNEQFF. CDR3 in DNA: TGTGCCTGGAGCGGGGACAGGTCCTCCTACAATGAGCAGTTCTTC.

CDR3: CASSAPGQSKKQFF. The DNA for the CDR3 is TGTGCCAGCAGTGCTCCGGGACAAAGTAAGAAGCAGTTCTTC. This chain links TRBV6-6 with TRBJ2-1; the D gene is possibly TRBD1 (6 bases). The V gene lost 5 bases and the J gene lost 11 bases, with 19 bases spanning the gap. Germline V gene sequence: CDR1 MNHNY, CDR2 SVGAGI (reference sequence). This CDR3 spans 14 amino acids.

The V call is TRBV2, the J call TRBJ1-2; 7 nucleotides line up with TRBD1. Germline V CDR1 and CDR2: SNHLY, FYNNEI. The trim removed 6 bases at V and 3 bases at J, leaving 4 bases unmatched. CDR3 length: 13 amino acids. CDR3 DNA sequence: TGTGCCAGCAGGTCCGACAGGGACTATGGCTACACCTTC. Translation: CASRSDRDYGYTF.

In DNA, the CDR3 is TGTGCCAGCAGTGAAAGGGGCCACGGGACAGGGGAAGAAAAACTGTTTTTT. Translated: CASSERGHGTGEEKLFF. The chain employs TRBV2 and TRBJ1-4; 10 nucleotides match TRBD1. With 2 bases clipped from V and 8 bases from J, the junction kept 11 bases outside the gene matches. The germline V gene has CDR1 SNHLY and CDR2 FYNNEI. CDR3 length: 17 residues.

The chain recombines TRBV30 with TRBJ2-5; 9 positions agree with TRBD1. Germline assignment: CDR1 GTSNPN and CDR2 SVGIG (reference sequence). With V trimmed by 5 bases and J by 5 bases, 6 bases remained unmatched. This CDR3 is built from 13 residues. The CDR3 coding sequence is TGTGCCTGGGGACGGGACAGGGAGGAGACCCAGTACTTC. Translation gives CAWGRDREETQYF.

The V call is TRBV30, the J call TRBJ1-5; weak D call: TRBD1 (5 bases). Germline V gene sequence: CDR1 GTSNPN, CDR2 SVGIG (reference sequence). V was shortened by 0 bases and J by 6 bases, with 12 bases between the two germline ends. CDR3 length: 14 residues. Written as DNA, the CDR3 is TGTGCCTGGAGTGTAGGCGGGGGAAGTCAGCCCCAGCATTTT. Amino acid sequence: CAWSVGGGSQPQHF.

The J gene is TRBJ1-1, the V gene TRBV9; D is uncertain. V lost 0 bases and J lost 6, with 18 bases in between. The germline gives CDR1 SGDLS, CDR2 YYNGEE. The CDR3 contains 16 residues. The CDR3 sequence: CASSVALGGLRSEAFF. The CDR3 DNA follows: TGTGCCAGCAGCGTAGCGTTGGGAGGACTTCGTTCTGAAGCTTTCTTT.

The chain is built from TRBV29-1 and TRBJ2-5; D not certain. This CDR3 spans 11 amino acids. The germline gives CDR1 SQVTM, CDR2 ANQGSEA. V gave up 6 bases and J gave up 4 bases, with 9 bases separating them. CDR3 nucleotides: TGCAGCGTAAAGAGGACAGAGACCCAGTACTTC. Amino acid sequence: CSVKRTETQYF.

This clone was picked up a small number of times. The chain uses TRBV4-3 and TRBJ2-2; D is uncertain. The CDR3 contains 14 residues. CDR1 and CDR2 (germline): LGHNA, YSLEER. V lost 1 base, J lost 4 bases, and 7 bases lay in between. CDR3 protein: CASSQVTLTGELFF. The CDR3 DNA is TGCGCCAGCAGCCAAGTAACTCTCACCGGGGAGCTGTTTTTT.

This clone was observed a few times. V usage is TRBV10-3 and J usage is TRBJ2-1; D remains ambiguous. The germline CDR1 and CDR2 sequences are ENHRY and SYGVKD. The CDR3 extends over 16 amino acids. V was pared by 3 bases and J by 0 bases, with 12 bases between. CDR3 sequence (DNA): TGTGCCATCAGTGATTTTGAGGAAATCTCCTACAATGAGCAGTTCTTC. Translated: CAISDFEEISYNEQFF.

The chain carries TRBV6-5 and TRBJ2-7; D may be TRBD1 or TRBD2 (5 bases each). Trimming took 5 bases from V and 4 from J, leaving 15 bases between them. Germline V lookup: CDR1 MNHEY, CDR2 SVGAGI. The CDR3 loop spans 14 amino acids. The DNA for the CDR3 is TGTGCCAGCAGTCGAAAAGGGGAGTGGTACGAGCAGTACTTC. It translates to CASSRKGEWYEQYF.

The V and J genes are TRBV30 and TRBJ1-1; no clear D gene. Trimming took off 3 bases at V and 1 base at J, with 18 bases between the two ends. Germline CDR1 is GTSNPN and CDR2 is SVGIG (reference sequence). This CDR3 has 16 residues. The CDR3 region has the DNA TGTGCCTGGAGAACGCGAGGACCAATCGGGAACACTGAAGCTTTCTTT. It codes for CAWRTRGPIGNTEAFF.

This clone has a handful of counts. This rearrangement joins TRBV7-2 to TRBJ2-3; D is undetermined. V was shortened by 2 bases and J by 5 bases, with 8 bases between the two germline ends. Germline V CDR1 and CDR2: SGHTA, FQGNSA. CDR3 length: 13 amino acids. The CDR3 loop reads CASSLPTGDTQYF. The CDR3 DNA is TGTGCCAGCAGCTTACCGACCGGAGATACGCAGTATTTT.

J is TRBJ2-7 and V is TRBV20-1, with TRBD2 matching 7 bases. The CDR3 contains 11 residues. The V gene end was trimmed by 6 bases and the J gene end by 12 bases; junction bases not matched to a gene: 11. Germline-derived CDR1 and CDR2 are DFQATT and SNEGSKA (reference sequence). The CDR3 loop reads CSARVSGAAYF. The CDR3 nucleotides read TGCAGTGCCCGAGTCAGCGGGGCCGCGTACTTC.

As for this clone: The sample carries other DNA sequences with the same CDR3. The chain couples TRBV30 to TRBJ1-2; TRBD1 is a possible D gene (5 bases). V was pared by 3 bases and J by 5 bases, with 16 bases between. This CDR3 has 14 amino acids. The germline V gene encodes CDR1 GTSNPN and CDR2 SVGIG (reference sequence). CDR3 sequence reads: CAWSSPGPRYGYTF. CDR3 bases: TGTGCCTGGAGCTCGCCGGGACCGAGATATGGCTACACCTTC.

The genes are TRBV7-9 and TRBJ2-4; 7 bases are a match to TRBD1. The CDR3 has 19 amino acids. With V trimmed by 4 bases and J by 0 bases, 15 bases remained unmatched. Germline V gene sequence: CDR1 SEHNR, CDR2 FQNEAQ (reference sequence). The CDR3 DNA sequence: TGTGCCAGCAGCTCCCGGACAGGCGGCCGACCTCTAGCCAAAAACATTCAGTACTTC. As protein: CASSSRTGGRPLAKNIQYF. The entire variable domain, with the rest obtained from reference TRBV7-9 and TRBJ2-4, is as follows: DTGVSQNPRHKITKRGQNVTFRCDPISEHNRLYWYRQTLGQGPEFLTYFQNEAQLEKSRLLSDRFSAERPKGSFSTLEIQRTEQGDSAMYLCASSSRTGGRPLAKNIQYFGAGTRLSVL.

The J gene is TRBJ2-3, the V gene TRBV7-8; D is uncertain. The CDR3 spans 15 residues. V was pared by 5 bases and J by 2 bases, with 14 bases between. Germline CDR1 and CDR2: SGHVS and FQNEAQ. CDR3: CASSPRPYLTDTQYF. In DNA form, the CDR3 reads TGTGCCAGCAGCCCGAGGCCCTACCTCACAGATACGCAGTATTTT.

V gene TRBV4-1 combines with J gene TRBJ1-5; 7 nucleotides match TRBD1. The CDR3 is 15 amino acids. Germline values: CDR1 MGHRA, CDR2 YSYEKL. The V gene end was trimmed by 0 bases and the J gene end by 6 bases; junction bases not matched to a gene: 5. CDR3 DNA sequence: TGCGCCAGCAGCCAAGAAGACAGGGACAGTCAGCCCCAGCATTTT. It is translated as CASSQEDRDSQPQHF.

This clone was counted a few times. This rearrangement joins TRBV5-5 to TRBJ1-3; D unclear. This CDR3 has 13 amino acids. V lost 0 bases, J lost 9 bases, and 10 bases lay in between. Per germline, CDR1 SGHKS and CDR2 YYEKEE (reference sequence). The CDR3 DNA follows: TGTGCCAGCAGCTTGGTGGTTGCAGGCACCATATATTTT. Its protein is CASSLVVAGTIYF. The full variable domain, with the rest looked up from reference TRBV5-5 and TRBJ1-3, is DAGVTQSPTHLIKTRGQQVTLRCSPISGHKSVSWYQQVLGQGPQFIFQYYEKEERGRGNFPDRFSARQFPNYSSELNVNALLLGDSALYLCASSLVVAGTIYFGEGSWLTVV.

This clone was recorded only once. V gene TRBV5-1 combines with J gene TRBJ1-4; D gene ambiguous. CDR1 is SGHRS, CDR2 YFSETQ, per germline. V was cut by 0 bases and J by 13 bases, with 16 bases left in between. The CDR3 runs to 14 residues. CDR3 coding DNA: TGCGCCAGCAGCTTGGATGACAAGTCAAAGGGACTGTTTTTT. Amino acid sequence: CASSLDDKSKGLFF.